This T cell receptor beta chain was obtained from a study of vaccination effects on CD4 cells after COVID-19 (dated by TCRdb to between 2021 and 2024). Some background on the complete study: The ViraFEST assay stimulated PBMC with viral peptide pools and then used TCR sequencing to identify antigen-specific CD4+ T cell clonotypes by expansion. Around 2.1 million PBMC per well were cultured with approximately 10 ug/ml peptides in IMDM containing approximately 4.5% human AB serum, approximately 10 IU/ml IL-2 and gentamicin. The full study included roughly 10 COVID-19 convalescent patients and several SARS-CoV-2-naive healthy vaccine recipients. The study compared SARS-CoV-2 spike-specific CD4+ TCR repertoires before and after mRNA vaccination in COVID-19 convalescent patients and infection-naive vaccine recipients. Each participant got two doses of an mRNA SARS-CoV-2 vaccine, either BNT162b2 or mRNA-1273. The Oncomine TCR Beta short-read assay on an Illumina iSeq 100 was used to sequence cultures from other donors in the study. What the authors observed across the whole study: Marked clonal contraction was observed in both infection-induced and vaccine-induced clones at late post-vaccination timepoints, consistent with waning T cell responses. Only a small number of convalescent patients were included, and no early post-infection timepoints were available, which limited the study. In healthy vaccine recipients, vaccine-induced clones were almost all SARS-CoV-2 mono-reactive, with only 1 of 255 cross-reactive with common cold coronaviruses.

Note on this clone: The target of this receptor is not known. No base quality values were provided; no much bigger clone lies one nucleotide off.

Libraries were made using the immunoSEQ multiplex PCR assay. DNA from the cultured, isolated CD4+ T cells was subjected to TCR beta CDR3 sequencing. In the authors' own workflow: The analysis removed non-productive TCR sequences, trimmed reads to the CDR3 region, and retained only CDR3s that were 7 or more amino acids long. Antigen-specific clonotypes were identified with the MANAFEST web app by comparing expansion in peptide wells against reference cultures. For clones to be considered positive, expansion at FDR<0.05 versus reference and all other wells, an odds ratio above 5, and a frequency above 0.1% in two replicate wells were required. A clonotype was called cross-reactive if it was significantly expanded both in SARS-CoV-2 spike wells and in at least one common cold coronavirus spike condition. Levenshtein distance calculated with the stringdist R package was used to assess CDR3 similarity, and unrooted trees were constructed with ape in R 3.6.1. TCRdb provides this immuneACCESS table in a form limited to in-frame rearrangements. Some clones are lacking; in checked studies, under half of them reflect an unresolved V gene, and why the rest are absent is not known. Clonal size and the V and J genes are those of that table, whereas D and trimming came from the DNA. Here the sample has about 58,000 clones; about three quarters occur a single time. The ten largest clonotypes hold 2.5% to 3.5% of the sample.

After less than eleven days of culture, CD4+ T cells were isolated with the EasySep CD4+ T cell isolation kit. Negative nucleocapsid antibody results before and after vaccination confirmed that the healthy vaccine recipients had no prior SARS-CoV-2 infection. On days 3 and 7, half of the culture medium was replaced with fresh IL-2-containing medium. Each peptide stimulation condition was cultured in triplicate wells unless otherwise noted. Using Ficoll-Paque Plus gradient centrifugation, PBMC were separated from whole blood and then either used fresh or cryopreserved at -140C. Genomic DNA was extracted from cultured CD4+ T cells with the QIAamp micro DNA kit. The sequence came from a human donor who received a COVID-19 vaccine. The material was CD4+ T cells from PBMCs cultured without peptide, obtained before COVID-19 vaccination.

Here is the DNA: TGCGCCAGCAGCCAAGATCGTGGGAAAATAGGCACTGAAGCTTTCTTT. This yields the protein CASSQDRGKIGTEAFF. Rearrangement joined TRBV4-1 to TRBJ1-1; no D gene can be assigned with confidence. The V end loses 0 bases and the J end loses 4 bases, and a stretch of 15 bases separates them. Per the germline V gene, MGHRA is the CDR1 and YSYEKL is the CDR2. The CDR3 runs 16 residues from the cysteine to the phenylalanine. This entry keeps only the CDR3 DNA: 48 bases, framed from base 1.